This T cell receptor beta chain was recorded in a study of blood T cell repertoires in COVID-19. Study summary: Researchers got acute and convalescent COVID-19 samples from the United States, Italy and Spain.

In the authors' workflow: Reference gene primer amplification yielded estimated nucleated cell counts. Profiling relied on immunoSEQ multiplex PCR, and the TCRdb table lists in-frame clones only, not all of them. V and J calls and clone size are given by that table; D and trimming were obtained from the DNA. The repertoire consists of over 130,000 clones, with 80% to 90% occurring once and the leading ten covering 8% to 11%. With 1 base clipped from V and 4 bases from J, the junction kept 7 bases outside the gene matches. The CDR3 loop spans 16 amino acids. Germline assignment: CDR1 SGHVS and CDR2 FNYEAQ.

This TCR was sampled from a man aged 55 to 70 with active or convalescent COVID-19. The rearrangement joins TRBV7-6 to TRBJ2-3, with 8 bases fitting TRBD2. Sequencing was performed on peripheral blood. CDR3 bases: TGTGCCAGCAGCTTAGAAAGCGGGAGTGTTTCAGATACGCAGTATTTT. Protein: CASSLESGSVSDTQYF.